This T cell receptor beta chain was identified during a study of blood T cell repertoires in COVID-19. Across the study: The analysed material was cDNA or gDNA that came from T cells, B-cell-depleted T cells, or PBMCs.

Authors' analysis steps: Reference gene primer amplification in the assay estimated nucleated cell counts. Data came from immunoSEQ multiplex PCR; TCRdb stores just in-frame clones and leaves some out. V and J calls and clone size are given by that table; D and trimming were obtained from the DNA. Of a few hundred thousand clones listed, roughly 80% are singletons. Unmatched junction bases numbered 11, after V lost 10 bases and J lost 9 bases. In germline, CDR1 is MRHNA, CDR2 SNTAGT. The CDR3 length is 13 residues. The sequence came from a woman aged 18-29 years with acute or convalescent COVID-19. This chain uses TRBV6-4 with TRBJ2-1, with 8 nucleotides matching TRBD2. Source material: peripheral blood. CDR3 residues: CATAEREQREQFF. The CDR3 region has the DNA TGTGCCACCGCCGAGCGGGAGCAGCGTGAGCAGTTCTTC.